This TCR beta chain came from a study of metastatic and nonmetastatic thyroid tumors. About the study: Repertoires from malignant and benign thyroid patients were compared across blood and tumor or nodule tissue.

CDR3 length: 16 amino acids. Germline loops: CDR1 SGHRS, CDR2 YFSETQ. V gave up 1 base and J gave up 1 base, with 12 bases separating them. This clone was seen ten or more times. TCRdb called clones again from the PCR reads with MiXCR. The repertoire holds 43,000 or so clones, with less than 5% as singletons. No patient received treatment before thyroid surgery. The J gene is TRBJ1-5, the V gene TRBV5-1; D uncertain. The sequencing input was blood. The TCR was taken from a female donor with papillary thyroid cancer or a benign thyroid nodule (not recorded which). Some clones in this sample may be carry-over from other donors' samples. The CDR3 DNA follows: TGCGCCAGCAGCTTGTTCCCCTCCGAGAGCAATCAGCCCCAGCATTTT. Protein: CASSLFPSESNQPQHF. The variable domain in full, completed from reference TRBV5-1 and TRBJ1-5, reads KAGVTQTPRYLIKTRGQQVTLSCSPISGHRSVSWYQQTPGQGLQFLFEYFSETQRNKGNFPGRFSGRQFSNSRSEMNVSTLELGDSALYLCASSLFPSESNQPQHFGDGTRLSIL.